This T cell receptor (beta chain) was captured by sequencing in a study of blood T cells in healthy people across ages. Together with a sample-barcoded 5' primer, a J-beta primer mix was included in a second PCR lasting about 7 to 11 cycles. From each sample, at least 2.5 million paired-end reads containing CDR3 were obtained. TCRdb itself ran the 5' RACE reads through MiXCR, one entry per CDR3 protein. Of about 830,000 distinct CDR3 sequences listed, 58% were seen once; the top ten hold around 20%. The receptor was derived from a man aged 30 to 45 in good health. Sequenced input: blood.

The CDR3 reads CSASGGGQPQHF. CDR3 DNA sequence: TGCAGTGCTAGTGGGGGTGGTCAGCCCCAGCATTTT. The rearrangement uses TRBV20-1 and TRBJ1-5, with D tentatively TRBD1 (5 bases). Trimming took off 3 bases at V and 6 bases at J, with 9 bases between the two ends. The CDR3 runs 12 residues. Germline lookup yields CDR1 DFQATT and CDR2 SNEGSKA (reference sequence).